These 28 T cell receptor beta chains originate from one sample sequenced in a study of T-cell memory formation after mild COVID-19. TCRdb re-called the 5' RACE reads with MiXCR, one entry per CDR3 protein. This sample has approximately 500,000 distinct CDR3 sequences, with about 23% found just once. Sample: PBMCs or a T cell subset sorted from them (not recorded which). The receptors here all came from an adult woman who had mild COVID-19 (a few samples of this study predate the infection). Cell type and time point are not known.

In regard to this clonotype: Compared with germline, one end of the junction differs, possibly owing to a read error. J is TRBJ2-1 and V is TRBV5-1; 9 bases line up with TRBD1. CDR3 length: 15 residues. Germline V CDR1 and CDR2: SGHRS, YFSETQ. Here the CDR3 reads CASSPPGTGYTEQFF. CDR3 bases: TGCGCCAGCAGCCCGCCCGGGACAGGGTACACTGAGCAGTTCTTC.

The chain carries TRBV5-1 and TRBJ2-7, with D unclear. Trimming took off 0 bases at V and 0 bases at J, with 13 bases between the two ends. The CDR3 extends over 16 amino acids. Germline CDR1 and CDR2: SGHRS and YFSETQ. CDR3 protein: CASSLGVGMSSYEQYF. The CDR3 DNA reads TGCGCCAGCAGCTTGGGGGTCGGAATGAGCTCCTACGAGCAGTACTTC.

The genes are TRBV5-1 and TRBJ1-1; TRBD1 might be the D (5 bases). The CDR3 is 15 residues long. V shed 3 bases and J shed 1 base, with 13 bases lying between them. Germline-derived CDR1 and CDR2 are SGHRS and YFSETQ. CDR3 region: CASSSPGTGNTEAFF. The CDR3 DNA reads as TGCGCCAGCAGCTCCCCGGGGACGGGGAACACTGAAGCTTTCTTT.

This clonotype was seen more than once but under ten times. The chain couples TRBV23-1 to TRBJ2-1, with D unresolved. TRBV23-1 is noted as an ORF with a role that remains uncertain. The CDR3 consists of 16 residues. V lost 7 bases to trimming and J lost 8 bases, with 24 bases between them. The DNA for the CDR3 is TGCGCCAGCAATAACGGAGAGGTCGCGGATGGCGATGAGCAGTTCTTC. Amino acid sequence: CASNNGEVADGDEQFF.

The CDR3 is CASSESWRGSTDTQYF. The CDR3 DNA reads as TGTGCCAGCAGTGAGAGTTGGAGGGGTAGCACAGATACGCAGTATTTT. V and J are TRBV6-1 and TRBJ2-3, with a weak D call TRBD2 (6 bases). Germline CDR1 and CDR2: MNHNS and SASEGT. Deletions cut 3 bases from V and 0 bases from J, with 13 bases between. This CDR3 is 16 amino acids long.

The gene calls are TRBV9 and TRBJ2-1; 11 nucleotides line up with TRBD2. The CDR3 sequence is 15 residues long. Germline CDR1 and CDR2: SGDLS and YYNGEE. J gave up 9 bases and V 4 bases, and 9 bases lay outside the gene matches. In DNA form, the CDR3 reads TGTGCCAGCAGCAGAACTAGCGGGGGATCTTTTGAGCAGTTCTTC. Its protein is CASSRTSGGSFEQFF.

J is TRBJ2-6 and V is TRBV3-1, with 10 bases lining up with TRBD1. From germline, CDR1 is LGHDT and CDR2 YNNKEL (reference sequence). Germline trimming cut 3 bases from V and 2 bases from J; bases unmatched to any gene: 7. This CDR3 has 18 residues. The CDR3 region is CASSQRDRGTAGANVLTF. DNA of the CDR3: TGTGCCAGCAGCCAGCGGGACAGGGGAACTGCTGGGGCCAACGTCCTGACTTTC.

The CDR3 DNA is TGTGCCAGCAGTTTATCTTCGGGACAGGGGCCCACCGGGGAGCTGTTTTTT. Protein: CASSLSSGQGPTGELFF. V gene TRBV27 combines with J gene TRBJ2-2, with 10 nucleotides matching TRBD1. Germline lookup yields CDR1 MNHEY and CDR2 SMNVEV (reference sequence). This CDR3 has 17 amino acids. V gave up 0 bases and J gave up 4 bases; unmatched junction bases: 5.

This clonotype has just a few counts. The chain recombines TRBV25-1 with TRBJ1-1; TRBD1 is a possible D gene (6 bases). V shed 7 bases and J shed 6 bases, with 12 bases lying between them. Germline lookup yields CDR1 MGHDK and CDR2 SYGVNS. This CDR3 region has 12 residues. For the CDR3, the DNA is TGTGCCAGCATAGATCCAGGGGCTGAAGCTTTCTTT. Amino acids: CASIDPGAEAFF.

This clonotype was recorded a few times. The chain recombines TRBV12-3 or TRBV12-4 with TRBJ1-1, with a weak D call TRBD1 (6 bases). V was pared by 5 bases and J by 5 bases, with 15 bases between. The CDR3 loop spans 14 amino acids. Written as DNA, the CDR3 is TGTGCCAGCAGTCCGGAGGGGGGATGGACTGAAGCTTTCTTT. This encodes CASSPEGGWTEAFF.

This clonotype has more than one count but fewer than ten. The chain employs TRBV5-5 and TRBJ2-3; D may match TRBD1 or TRBD2 (6 bases each). This CDR3 spans 15 amino acids. CDR1 is SGHKS and CDR2 is YYEKEE in the germline V gene (reference sequence). Trimming removed 8 bases from V and 2 bases from J, with 18 bases in between. The CDR3 loop is CASPPGGRSTDTQYF. Here the CDR3 DNA reads TGTGCCAGTCCACCTGGGGGGCGATCCACAGATACGCAGTATTTT.

The chain has TRBV28 and TRBJ2-7; 10 bases map to TRBD2. From germline, CDR1 is MDHEN and CDR2 SYDVKM. The CDR3 runs 13 residues. This CDR3 is CAGGASGGYEQYF. CDR3 DNA sequence: TGTGCAGGAGGGGCTAGCGGGGGATACGAGCAGTACTTC.

The genes are TRBV12-3 or TRBV12-4 and TRBJ2-5; D possibly corresponds to TRBD1 (6 bases). Trimming took off 3 bases at V and 3 bases at J, with 11 bases between the two ends. CDR3 length: 14 amino acids. CDR3 bases: TGTGCCAGCAGTTTCGGACAGACAAAAGAGACCCAGTACTTC. Protein product: CASSFGQTKETQYF.

This clonotype came up a few times. The V call is TRBV5-4, the J call TRBJ2-3, with 10 bases fitting TRBD2. Germline values: CDR1 SGHNT, CDR2 YYREEE (reference sequence). CDR3 length: 13 residues. V lost 2 bases, J lost 6 bases, and 0 bases stayed unmatched. The CDR3 here is CASSFSGGDTQYF. The CDR3 DNA follows: TGTGCCAGCAGCTTTAGCGGGGGGGATACGCAGTATTTT. Full variable domain (missing parts from reference TRBV5-4 and TRBJ2-3): ETGVTQSPTHLIKTRGQQVTLRCSSQSGHNTVSWYQQALGQGPQFIFQYYREEENGRGNFPPRFSGLQFPNYSSELNVNALELDDSALYLCASSFSGGDTQYFGPGTRLTVL.

This clonotype was counted a few times. The genes are TRBV27 and TRBJ2-2, with 7 nucleotides matching TRBD1. The J segment lost 6 bases and the V segment lost 9 bases, leaving 1 base of the junction unmatched. The CDR3 extends over 11 amino acids. Per the germline V gene, CDR1 is MNHEY and CDR2 is SMNVEV (reference sequence). CDR3: CARGQPGELFF. CDR3 nucleotide sequence: TGTGCCAGGGGACAGCCCGGGGAGCTGTTTTTT.

This clonotype has just a few counts. This rearrangement joins TRBV20-1 to TRBJ2-3, with D perhaps TRBD1 or TRBD2 (5 bases each). In germline, CDR1 is DFQATT, CDR2 SNEGSKA (reference sequence). The CDR3 is 14 amino acids. The V end was cut by 3 bases, the J end by 6 bases, with 16 bases between. As DNA, the CDR3 is TGCAGTGCTAGGGTCCAGGGTCGAGGGGATACGCAGTATTTT. Encoded protein: CSARVQGRGDTQYF.

This clonotype was observed a handful of times. The gene calls are TRBV2 and TRBJ2-7, with D possibly called TRBD1 or TRBD2 (5 bases each). Trimming stripped 3 bases from V and 3 bases from J, with 9 bases between. Germline lookup yields CDR1 SNHLY and CDR2 FYNNEI. The CDR3 sequence is 13 residues long. The CDR3 DNA reads TGTGCCAGCAGTGATTGGGGGATCTACGAGCAGTACTTC. Protein: CASSDWGIYEQYF.

The chain carries TRBV2 and TRBJ2-3; tentatively, D is TRBD2 (5 bases). Germline V gene sequence: CDR1 SNHLY, CDR2 FYNNEI. The CDR3 spans 14 residues. V gave up 8 bases and J gave up 8 bases, with 20 bases separating them. CDR3 sequence reads: CASRLASSSGTQYF. The CDR3 nucleotides read TGTGCCAGCCGGCTAGCATCCTCCTCGGGTACGCAGTATTTT.

The chain combines TRBV27 with TRBJ2-5, with 10 bases lining up with TRBD2. Germline trimming cut 5 bases from V and 4 bases from J; bases unmatched to any gene: 1. The CDR3 sequence is 13 residues long. Germline lookup yields CDR1 MNHEY and CDR2 SMNVEV (reference sequence). Here the CDR3 DNA reads TGTGCCAGCAGTCGGACTAGCGGAGAGACCCAGTACTTC. Translation: CASSRTSGETQYF.

This clonotype showed up just a few times. The rearrangement links TRBV4-1 to TRBJ2-3, with 15 positions matching TRBD2. The V gene end was trimmed by 2 bases and the J gene end by 2 bases; junction bases not matched to a gene: 11. The CDR3 length is 20 residues. CDR1 is MGHRA, CDR2 YSYEKL, per germline. CDR3 bases: TGCGCCAGCAGCCAACCCCCACTTGGACTAGCGGGGGGGTACACAGATACGCAGTATTTT. This translates into CASSQPPLGLAGGYTDTQYF.

The gene calls are TRBV18 and TRBJ2-3; maybe TRBD2 (5 bases). The CDR3 totals 15 residues. V was clipped by 2 bases and J by 1 base, with 10 bases between them. Germline CDR1 KGHSH, CDR2 LQKENI. The CDR3 loop is CASSPGLARTDTQYF. CDR3 sequence (DNA): TGTGCCAGCTCACCAGGTCTAGCCCGCACAGATACGCAGTATTTT. Together with reference TRBV18 and TRBJ2-3, the CDR3 gives the full variable domain: NAGVMQNPRHLVRRRGQEARLRCSPMKGHSHVYWYRQLPEEGLKFMVYLQKENIIDESGMPKERFSAEFPKEGPSILRIQQVVRGDSAAYFCASSPGLARTDTQYFGPGTRLTVL.

This sequence joins TRBV30 and TRBJ1-6; D uncertain. Germline CDR1 reads GTSNPN; CDR2 reads SVGIG (reference sequence). V dropped 2 bases and J dropped 6 bases, with 11 bases sitting between them. The CDR3 consists of 14 residues. DNA of the CDR3: TGTGCCTGGAGTTCCGGACTGATTAATTCACCCCTCCACTTT. Residues: CAWSSGLINSPLHF. The whole variable domain, filled in from reference TRBV30 and TRBJ1-6, reads SQTIHQWPATLVQPVGSPLSLECTVEGTSNPNLYWYRQAAGRGLQLLFYSVGIGQISSEVPQNLSASRPQDRQFILSSKKLLLSDSGFYLCAWSSGLINSPLHFGNGTRLTVT.

This clonotype was recorded a few times. V usage is TRBV12-3 or TRBV12-4 and J usage is TRBJ2-3; 9 bases fit TRBD2. The CDR3 has 17 residues. The ends lost 3 bases at V and 0 bases at J; junction bases unmatched: 7. The chain's CDR3 is CASSFDAGGISTDTQYF. The CDR3, as DNA: TGTGCCAGCAGTTTTGATGCGGGGGGGATTAGCACAGATACGCAGTATTTT.

This sequence joins TRBV20-1 and TRBJ2-1, with a weak D call TRBD1 (6 bases). This CDR3 is 17 amino acids long. CDR1 is DFQATT and CDR2 is SNEGSKA in the germline V gene (reference sequence). Trimming cost V 0 bases and J 1 base, with 16 bases left between them. The CDR3: CSARDAGYRGSYNEQFF. Here the CDR3 DNA reads TGCAGTGCTAGAGATGCGGGCTATAGGGGGTCCTACAATGAGCAGTTCTTC.

The chain links TRBV14 to TRBJ2-3; 10 bases line up with TRBD2. With 3 bases clipped from V and 5 bases from J, the junction kept 5 bases outside the gene matches. The CDR3 runs to 15 residues. The germline V gene encodes CDR1 SGHDN and CDR2 FVKESK. Written as DNA, the CDR3 is TGTGCCAGCAGCCACCTAGCGGGAGTTAAAGATACGCAGTATTTT. The encoded protein is CASSHLAGVKDTQYF. Variable domain in full (rest from reference TRBV14 and TRBJ2-3): EAGVTQFPSHSVIEKGQTVTLRCDPISGHDNLYWYRRVMGKEIKFLLHFVKESKQDESGMPNNRFLAERTGGTYSTLKVQPAELEDSGVYFCASSHLAGVKDTQYFGPGTRLTVL.

The V gene is TRBV20-1, the J gene TRBJ2-1, with 10 bases aligning to TRBD2. The CDR3 is 16 amino acids. Trimming removed 5 bases from V and 7 bases from J; junction bases left unmatched: 14. The germline V gene encodes CDR1 DFQATT and CDR2 SNEGSKA (reference sequence). The CDR3 loop reads CSAPPGGQRGGNEQFF. For the CDR3, the DNA is TGCAGTGCTCCCCCTGGGGGCCAGCGGGGGGGGAATGAGCAGTTCTTC.

The chain carries TRBV2 and TRBJ2-2, with TRBD2 identical over 11 bases. The V and J ends lost 7 bases and 7 bases, in that order; junction bases with no gene match: 11. The germline gives CDR1 SNHLY, CDR2 FYNNEI. The CDR3 length is 16 residues. CDR3 protein: CASTPPGLAGGGELFF. The CDR3, as DNA: TGTGCCAGCACCCCCCCTGGACTAGCGGGTGGCGGGGAGCTGTTTTTT.

This clonotype was seen a handful of times. The chain combines TRBV24-1 with TRBJ2-1, with a possible D match to TRBD2 (6 bases). This CDR3 is built from 16 residues. Trimming cost V 5 bases and J 6 bases, with 19 bases left between them. Germline CDR1 and CDR2: KGHDR and SFDVKD. The CDR3 DNA sequence: TGTGCCACCAGTGGCCCGAGTGTGTACGGGGGCAATGAGCAGTTCTTC. This codes for CATSGPSVYGGNEQFF.